The 16 T cell receptor beta chains presented below share a single source sample, sequenced in a study of CD8+CD57+ T cells in acquired aplastic anemia. Genomic DNA was employed as the template in profiling TCR beta VDJ and CDR3. TCRdb analysed the reads with MiXCR anew, one entry per CDR3 protein. The table lists about 160,000 distinct CDR3 sequences, 65% to 75% of them singletons. By flow cytometry, patients selected for sequencing had shown an expansion of CD8+CD57+ cells. The sequencing input was sorted CD4+, CD8+, or CD8+CD57+ T cells (not recorded which) from PBMCs. These receptors were taken from a human donor with aplastic anemia.

The chain has TRBV11-3 and TRBJ1-2; D might be TRBD1 (6 bases). V lost 5 bases, J lost 2 bases, and 9 bases lay in between. Per the germline V gene, CDR1 is SGHNT and CDR2 is YENEEA. The CDR3 sequence is 13 residues long. The CDR3 sequence is CASSHGQNYGYTF. The DNA for the CDR3 is TGTGCCAGCAGCCATGGACAGAACTATGGCTACACCTTC.

There are a few counts of this clonotype. V usage is TRBV2 and J usage is TRBJ2-7; D uncertain. The CDR3 is made up of 11 amino acids. V dropped 4 bases and J dropped 6 bases, with 7 bases sitting between them. Germline V gene sequence: CDR1 SNHLY, CDR2 FYNNEI. DNA for the CDR3: TGTGCCAGCAGTGCTTCGTCCGAGCAGTACTTC. This translates into CASSASSEQYF.

This chain uses TRBV19 with TRBJ1-3, with a possible D match to TRBD1 (5 bases). The CDR3 sequence is 15 residues long. Germline CDR1 is LNHDA and CDR2 is SQIVND (reference sequence). The V end lost 3 bases, the J end lost 0 bases, and 9 bases lay between the germline ends. The CDR3 spells CASSISGNSGNTIYF. Written as DNA, the CDR3 is TGTGCCAGTAGTATTTCAGGGAACTCTGGAAACACCATATATTTT.

On this clonotype: A junction boundary mismatches the germline segment, possibly from a read error. The gene calls are TRBV29-1 and TRBJ2-7; D gene ambiguous. CDR1 and CDR2 (germline): SQVTM, ANQGSEA. The CDR3 covers 10 residues. CDR3 protein: CSVGPGEINF. CDR3 coding DNA: TGCAGCGTCGGCCCCGGTGAAATCAACTTC.

On this clonotype: Here the CDR3 omits its conserved ending phenylalanine or tryptophan, so a read error is the likely source. The DNA is omitted, as the CDR3 cannot be located on it reliably, and the CDR3 follows TCRdb's listing. The chain uses TRBV7-9 and TRBJ2-7; the listed D gene, TRBD1, was not tested against the DNA. Germline CDR1 and CDR2: SEHNR and FQNEAQ (reference sequence). The length of the CDR3 is 12 amino acids, counting both ends. The CDR3 reads CAGGGDTYEQHS.

The genes are TRBV9 and TRBJ2-3; D is possibly TRBD1 (6 bases). Trimming left V 3 bases short and J 6 bases short, with 20 bases between. CDR3 size: 16 residues. Germline CDR1 reads SGDLS; CDR2 reads YYNGEE. The CDR3 is CASSANGQLLSDTQYF. CDR3 coding DNA: TGTGCCAGCAGCGCTAATGGACAGTTACTTTCCGATACGCAGTATTTT.

J is TRBJ1-1 and V is TRBV12-3 or TRBV12-4; D uncertain. This CDR3 region has 10 residues. Deletions cut 5 bases from V and 9 bases from J, with 7 bases between. CDR3 in DNA: TGTGCCAGCAGTCCCGGGCAAGCTTTCTTT. Protein sequence: CASSPGQAFF.

This clonotype has just a few counts. The chain links TRBV29-1 to TRBJ1-6; D is ambiguous. Trimming cost V 5 bases and J 0 bases, with 11 bases left between them. Germline CDR1 reads SQVTM; CDR2 reads ANQGSEA. The CDR3 length is 15 residues. CDR3 amino acids: CSVRIGSSYNSPLHF. In nucleotides, the CDR3 is TGCAGCGTTCGAATCGGCAGCTCCTATAATTCACCCCTCCACTTT.

The chain combines TRBV19 with TRBJ1-3, with D perhaps matching TRBD1 (5 bases). CDR1 is LNHDA and CDR2 is SQIVND in the germline V gene (reference sequence). Deletions cut 4 bases from V and 0 bases from J, with 10 bases between. The CDR3 totals 15 residues. The CDR3 nucleotides read TGTGCCAGTAGTAGGAGGGGCTCCTCTGGAAACACCATATATTTT. Residues: CASSRRGSSGNTIYF.

Comment on this clonotype: Mismatch with germline at one junction end may stem from a read error. The chain joins TRBV12-3 or TRBV12-4 to TRBJ1-1, with a weak D call TRBD1 (6 bases). The CDR3 runs to 13 residues. CDR3 sequence reads: CASVGTLNREAFF. CDR3 DNA sequence: TGCGCCAGCGTCGGGACACTTAATCGGGAAGCTTTCTTT.

V and J are TRBV5-1 and TRBJ2-1, with 9 bases aligning to TRBD1. Germline CDR1 is SGHRS and CDR2 is YFSETQ. The CDR3 covers 16 residues. Trimming removed 0 bases from V and 7 bases from J; junction bases left unmatched: 8. CDR3 nucleotide sequence: TGCGCCAGCAGCTTGGCCGTGGGGGGACAGGGAAATGAGCAGTTCTTC. It specifies CASSLAVGGQGNEQFF.

Many counts were recorded for this clonotype. The genes are TRBV6-1 and TRBJ2-5; 8 positions match TRBD2. CDR3 size: 15 residues. V was clipped by 3 bases and J by 5 bases; unmatched bases: 8. Germline V gene data show CDR1 as MNHNS and CDR2 as SASEGT. Written as DNA, the CDR3 is TGTGCCAGCAGTGATCTCGCGGGGGGTGGCGAGACCCAGTACTTC. Amino acid sequence: CASSDLAGGGETQYF.

The chain links TRBV15 to TRBJ1-1, with D tentatively TRBD1 (5 bases). From germline, CDR1 is LNHNV and CDR2 YYDKDF (reference sequence). The CDR3 spans 13 residues. V dropped 3 bases and J dropped 4 bases, with 9 bases sitting between them. In DNA form, the CDR3 reads TGTGCCACCAGCAGGGGGGATGCCACTGAAGCTTTCTTT. Protein: CATSRGDATEAFF.

This chain connects TRBV2 to TRBJ2-7, with TRBD1 identical over 8 bases. Germline loops: CDR1 SNHLY, CDR2 FYNNEI. The CDR3 is made up of 14 amino acids. V gave up 6 bases and J gave up 6 bases; unmatched junction bases: 10. Written as DNA, the CDR3 is TGTGCCAGCAGAGCTGGACAGGGAAGCGGCGAGCAGTACTTC. This gives the protein CASRAGQGSGEQYF. Full variable domain (remainder filled in from reference TRBV2 and TRBJ2-7): EPEVTQTPSHQVTQMGQEVILRCVPISNHLYFYWYRQILGQKVEFLVSFYNNEISEKSEIFDDQFSVERPDGSNFTLKIRSTKLEDSAMYFCASRAGQGSGEQYFGPGTRLTVT.

The chain uses TRBV20-1 and TRBJ2-7; 9 nucleotides agree with TRBD1. The CDR3 has 14 amino acids. Germline V gene sequence: CDR1 DFQATT, CDR2 SNEGSKA (reference sequence). The J segment lost 4 bases and the V segment lost 7 bases, leaving 11 bases of the junction unmatched. The CDR3 DNA reads as TGCAGTGTCATAGAAGGGACAGGGTTGTACGAGCAGTACTTC. This sequence encodes CSVIEGTGLYEQYF.

This clonotype is a singleton in its sample. The chain's CDR3 is CASSDPLTSGGVGGQETQYF. CDR3 in DNA: TGTGCCAGCAGCGACCCCCTGACTAGCGGGGGGGTAGGGGGGCAAGAGACCCAGTACTTC. This chain connects TRBV7-9 to TRBJ2-5, with 14 nucleotides matching TRBD2. CDR1 is SEHNR and CDR2 is FQNEAQ in the germline V gene (reference sequence). With 5 bases clipped from V and 2 bases from J, the junction kept 16 bases outside the gene matches. This CDR3 has 20 residues.